The 24 T cell receptor beta chains below all came from one sample that was sequenced in a study of monozygotic twins with inflammatory bowel disease. TCRdb reprocessed the 5' RACE reads, keeping one entry per CDR3 protein, no DNA. The sample data list hundreds of thousands of distinct CDR3 sequences. The specimen sequenced was blood. The receptor set was obtained from a human donor with ulcerative colitis or Crohn's disease, or a healthy co-twin of an affected twin (not recorded which).

The V and J genes are TRBV12-3 or TRBV12-4 and TRBJ2-7; there is no DNA to check the TCRdb D call of TRBD1. The CDR3 has 14 amino acids. This chain's CDR3 is CASTEGRMTYEQYF.

The gene calls are TRBV11-3 and TRBJ2-2; absent DNA, TCRdb's TRBD1 call cannot be checked. From germline, CDR1 is SGHNT and CDR2 YENEEA. This CDR3 comprises 14 residues. CDR3 amino acids: CASSLGQGGGELFF.

The gene calls are TRBV28 and TRBJ2-2; TCRdb selects TRBD2, and the lack of DNA leaves this call unchecked. The CDR3 length is 14 residues. The germline V gene has CDR1 MDHEN and CDR2 SYDVKM. The CDR3 sequence is CASRLAGGPGELFF. The whole variable domain, filled in from reference TRBV28 and TRBJ2-2, reads DVKVTQSSRYLVKRTGEKVFLECVQDMDHENMFWYRQDPGLGLRLIYFSYDVKMKEKGDIPEGYSVSREKKERFSLILESASTNQTSMYLCASRLAGGPGELFFGEGSRLTVL.

V is TRBV7-8 and J is TRBJ2-2. Germline lookup yields CDR1 SGHVS and CDR2 FQNEAQ. The length of the CDR3 is 16 residues. This CDR3 is CASSLNPTRVTGELFF.

This rearrangement joins TRBV5-4 to TRBJ2-1; TCRdb proposes TRBD2, but this gene call is untestable without DNA. Germline assignment: CDR1 SGHNT and CDR2 YYREEE (reference sequence). This CDR3 comprises 14 residues. This chain's CDR3 is CASSFRGAGNEQFF.

The chain joins TRBV18 to TRBJ1-1; TCRdb lists TRBD1, though no DNA is available to test this call. The CDR3 runs 15 residues. Germline V gives CDR1 KGHSH, CDR2 LQKENI. The CDR3 protein is CASSPLTGLNTEAFF.

This chain joins TRBV5-6 and TRBJ2-1. The CDR3 length is 13 residues. CDR1 SGHDT and CDR2 YYEEEE come from the germline V gene. The CDR3: CASSPAHLNEQFF.

This chain links TRBV7-9 with TRBJ1-6; with no DNA, the TCRdb D assignment of TRBD1 cannot be verified. The germline V gene encodes CDR1 SEHNR and CDR2 FQNEAQ (reference sequence). The CDR3 runs 17 residues. CDR3 in amino acids: CASSSRQEGSYNSPLHF.

The rearrangement joins TRBV2 to TRBJ2-2. This CDR3 region has 14 residues. Germline values: CDR1 SNHLY, CDR2 FYNNEI. CDR3 sequence reads: CASLGVGNTGELFF.

This chain joins TRBV18 and TRBJ2-2; without DNA, the TCRdb call of TRBD2 cannot be checked. Germline V gene data show CDR1 as KGHSH and CDR2 as LQKENI. CDR3 length equals 16 residues. The chain's CDR3 is CASSPPGSGYTGELFF.

This sequence joins TRBV6-1 and TRBJ1-3; TCRdb gives TRBD1 as the D gene, but with no DNA this cannot be confirmed. Germline CDR1 reads MNHNS; CDR2 reads SASEGT. CDR3 size: 16 residues. The CDR3 sequence is CASGRGGQWSGNTIYF.

V gene TRBV7-2 combines with J gene TRBJ2-3. This CDR3 comprises 14 residues. Looked up from germline, CDR1 is SGHTA and CDR2 is FQGNSA. The CDR3 loop reads CASSLGRFTDTQYF.

CDR3 sequence reads: CASRPGLVSDTQYF. This rearrangement joins TRBV7-2 to TRBJ2-3; TCRdb's assignment of TRBD2 cannot be checked, as there is no DNA. The CDR3 length is 14 residues. Per germline, CDR1 SGHTA and CDR2 FQGNSA.

This chain links TRBV14 with TRBJ1-6; no DNA is available, so the TRBD1 call from TCRdb remains unchecked. The CDR3 spans 13 residues. From germline, CDR1 is SGHDN and CDR2 FVKESK. CDR3 loop: CASSQAGDSPLHF.

The chain recombines TRBV5-5 with TRBJ1-5; there is no DNA to check the TCRdb D call of TRBD1. The CDR3 consists of 14 residues. The germline V gene encodes CDR1 SGHKS and CDR2 YYEKEE (reference sequence). The CDR3 sequence: CASSWFAGDQPQHF.

J is TRBJ2-7 and V is TRBV20-1; the D call of TRBD2 rests on TCRdb alone, since no DNA is present to check it. The CDR3 loop spans 13 amino acids. Per germline, CDR1 DFQATT and CDR2 SNEGSKA (reference sequence). CDR3 in amino acids: CSATGTSTYEQYF.

The chain carries TRBV5-6 and TRBJ1-2; checking the TCRdb D call of TRBD1 is not possible without DNA. Per the germline V gene, CDR1 is SGHDT and CDR2 is YYEEEE. The CDR3 extends over 16 amino acids. The CDR3 reads CASSLEGVRRHYGYTF. Using reference TRBV5-6 and TRBJ1-2 for the parts outside the CDR3, the full variable domain is DAGVTQSPTHLIKTRGQQVTLRCSPKSGHDTVSWYQQALGQGPQFIFQYYEEEERQRGNFPDRFSGHQFPNYSSELNVNALLLGDSALYLCASSLEGVRRHYGYTFGSGTRLTVV.

V and J are TRBV20-1 and TRBJ1-2; absent DNA, TCRdb's TRBD1 call cannot be checked. Looked up from germline, CDR1 is DFQATT and CDR2 is SNEGSKA (reference sequence). The CDR3 covers 12 residues. The CDR3 sequence: CSARKGDRDNTF.

V usage is TRBV12-3 or TRBV12-4 and J usage is TRBJ2-2. This CDR3 has 14 amino acids. The CDR3 sequence is CASTRRVNTGELFF.

V is TRBV2 and J is TRBJ2-3; TCRdb selects TRBD1, and the lack of DNA leaves this call unchecked. Germline CDR1 and CDR2: SNHLY and FYNNEI. The CDR3 is made up of 16 amino acids. The CDR3 loop is CASTLKQGISTDTQYF.

The chain combines TRBV5-1 with TRBJ2-7; TCRdb gives TRBD1 as the D gene, but with no DNA this cannot be confirmed. The germline gives CDR1 SGHRS, CDR2 YFSETQ. This CDR3 has 14 residues. The chain's CDR3 is CASRANQGNYEQYF. Based on the CDR3 plus reference TRBV5-1 and TRBJ2-7, the full variable domain is KAGVTQTPRYLIKTRGQQVTLSCSPISGHRSVSWYQQTPGQGLQFLFEYFSETQRNKGNFPGRFSGRQFSNSRSEMNVSTLELGDSALYLCASRANQGNYEQYFGPGTRLTVT.

This sequence joins TRBV27 and TRBJ1-1. CDR1 MNHEY and CDR2 SMNVEV come from the germline V gene (reference sequence). The CDR3 covers 19 residues. CDR3 amino acids: CASSSWPRGLNLQRTEAFF.

V and J are TRBV6-1 and TRBJ1-2; TCRdb names TRBD1, which stays unverified in the absence of DNA. The CDR3 consists of 15 residues. Germline loops: CDR1 MNHNS, CDR2 SASEGT. This CDR3 reads CASRLNNRGLGGYTF.

The rearrangement links TRBV14 to TRBJ2-5. This CDR3 is 13 amino acids long. Per germline, CDR1 SGHDN and CDR2 FVKESK. The CDR3 protein is CASSQGGFRTQYF.